These 14 T cell receptor beta chains originate from one sample sequenced in a study of T cell repertoires in cytomegalovirus infection. Using its own MiXCR run on the reads, TCRdb lists one record per CDR3 protein. Of approximately 500,000 distinct CDR3 sequences listed, more than 30% are singletons. These receptors have no identified antigens. The sample was cultured PBMCs, taken from culture after CMV antigen stimulation. All receptors derive from a human donor in good health (CMV status not recorded). Some clones in this sample may be carry-over from other donors' samples.

The V and J genes are TRBV19 and TRBJ1-3; D not certain. The germline gives CDR1 LNHDA, CDR2 SQIVND (reference sequence). This CDR3 region has 15 residues. The V gene lost 4 bases and the J gene lost 2 bases, with 12 bases spanning the gap. In nucleotides, the CDR3 is TGTGCCAGTAGTAATACTCCGGGCCCTGGAAACACCATATATTTT. Translation: CASSNTPGPGNTIYF.

V usage is TRBV10-3 and J usage is TRBJ2-1, with 7 bases fitting TRBD1. The V gene end was trimmed by 2 bases and the J gene end by 3 bases; junction bases not matched to a gene: 10. The CDR3 runs to 17 residues. CDR1 and CDR2 (germline): ENHRY, SYGVKD. The CDR3: CAISEPSTGSLYNEQFF. The CDR3 DNA reads as TGTGCCATCAGTGAGCCGTCGACAGGGAGTCTCTACAATGAGCAGTTCTTC.

This clonotype has a handful of counts. The V and J genes are TRBV7-8 and TRBJ2-3; D could derive from TRBD1 or TRBD2 (5 bases each). Germline V lookup: CDR1 SGHVS, CDR2 FQNEAQ. Trimming left V 6 bases short and J 0 bases short, with 13 bases between. CDR3 size: 15 residues. Here the CDR3 reads CASRRRDGSTDTQYF. As DNA, the CDR3 is TGTGCCAGCAGACGCCGGGACGGCAGCACAGATACGCAGTATTTT. Variable domain in full (rest from reference TRBV7-8 and TRBJ2-3): GAGVSQSPRYKVAKRGQDVALRCDPISGHVSLFWYQQALGQGPEFLTYFQNEAQLDKSGLPSDRFFAERPEGSVSTLKIQRTQQEDSAVYLCASRRRDGSTDTQYFGPGTRLTVL.

The chain combines TRBV6-2 or TRBV6-3 with TRBJ2-7; D gene ambiguous. CDR1 is MNHEY and CDR2 is SVGEGT in the germline V gene. The CDR3 has 14 residues. Between the trimmed V and J ends, which lost 0 bases and 6 bases, there was a span of 12 bases. The CDR3 loop is CASSYSGPSGEQYF. The DNA for the CDR3 is TGTGCCAGCAGTTACTCGGGCCCGTCAGGCGAGCAGTACTTC.

There are a few counts of this clonotype. The V and J genes are TRBV5-1 and TRBJ1-1; no definite D call. CDR1 and CDR2 (germline): SGHRS, YFSETQ. V was cut by 1 base and J by 4 bases, with 8 bases left in between. The CDR3 has 13 amino acids. CDR3 amino acids: CASSLTDGTEAFF. For the CDR3, the DNA is TGCGCCAGCAGCTTGACGGATGGCACTGAAGCTTTCTTT.

This clonotype was seen more than once but under ten times. The genes are TRBV20-1 and TRBJ2-7, with D perhaps TRBD2 (6 bases). Germline CDR1 reads DFQATT; CDR2 reads SNEGSKA (reference sequence). This CDR3 has 13 amino acids. V lost 5 bases, J lost 3 bases, and 14 bases lay in between. The CDR3 spells CSAPPPAGYEQYF. CDR3 nucleotides: TGCAGTGCTCCGCCCCCAGCGGGCTACGAGCAGTACTTC.

This clonotype has a count of ten or more. The chain joins TRBV7-2 to TRBJ1-6; D call uncertain. V was pared by 4 bases and J by 7 bases, with 14 bases between. Germline assignment: CDR1 SGHTA and CDR2 FQGNSA. The CDR3 covers 15 residues. CDR3 protein: CASSSSRDINSPLHF. CDR3 DNA sequence: TGTGCCAGCAGCTCTTCCCGGGATATCAATTCACCCCTCCACTTT.

This chain links TRBV6-1 with TRBJ1-1; D remains ambiguous. CDR1 and CDR2 from the germline V gene are MNHNS and SASEGT. Between the trimmed V and J ends, which lost 6 bases and 7 bases, there was a span of 9 bases. This CDR3 has 11 amino acids. In DNA, the CDR3 is TGTGCCAGCAGCCCCGGTGGTGAAGCTTTCTTT. Amino acids: CASSPGGEAFF.

V is TRBV6-1 and J is TRBJ2-1; no definite D call. The V end lost 6 bases, the J end lost 2 bases, and 14 bases lay between the germline ends. Germline V gene sequence: CDR1 MNHNS, CDR2 SASEGT. The CDR3 loop spans 15 amino acids. The CDR3 sequence: CASRDHMGTYNEQFF. CDR3 bases: TGTGCCAGCAGGGACCATATGGGAACCTACAATGAGCAGTTCTTC.

This clonotype was detected only a few times. An end of the junction differs from the germline gene, which may be a read error. V usage is TRBV7-2 and J usage is TRBJ1-5; 10 bases fit TRBD1. The CDR3 loop spans 16 amino acids. From germline, CDR1 is SGHTA and CDR2 FQGNSA. The CDR3 sequence is CASSLEFGTGDQPQHF. CDR3 DNA sequence: TGTGCCAGCAGCTTAGAATTTGGGACAGGGGATCAACCCCAGCATTTT.

There are many counts of this clonotype. The CDR3, as DNA: TGTGCCAGCAGCCCCCAGGGGGTACAGCCCCAGCATTTT. Encoded protein: CASSPQGVQPQHF. The chain is built from TRBV7-2 and TRBJ1-5; 7 bases align to TRBD1. This CDR3 spans 13 amino acids. The germline CDR1 and CDR2 sequences are SGHTA and FQGNSA. Unmatched junction bases numbered 5, after V lost 5 bases and J lost 7 bases.

The sample holds many counts of this clonotype. The rearrangement joins TRBV6-2 or TRBV6-3 to TRBJ2-2; 7 positions match TRBD2. J lost 4 bases, V lost 5 bases, and 13 bases had no gene match. The CDR3 runs 17 residues. CDR1 is MNHEY and CDR2 is SVGEGT in the germline V gene. The DNA for the CDR3 is TGTGCCAGCAGTCCACCAGGATGGGAGGGCGTCACCGGGGAGCTGTTTTTT. Protein: CASSPPGWEGVTGELFF.

This rearrangement joins TRBV27 to TRBJ2-1; D perhaps matches TRBD2 (6 bases). V dropped 4 bases and J dropped 3 bases, with 13 bases sitting between them. The CDR3 spans 15 residues. Germline loops: CDR1 MNHEY, CDR2 SMNVEV (reference sequence). CDR3 loop: CASSWAASVYNEQFF. The DNA for the CDR3 is TGTGCCAGCAGTTGGGCGGCTAGCGTCTACAATGAGCAGTTCTTC.

The chain combines TRBV7-2 with TRBJ1-2; maybe TRBD1 (5 bases). V dropped 1 base and J dropped 4 bases, with 16 bases sitting between them. This CDR3 has 16 residues. CDR1 and CDR2 from the germline V gene are SGHTA and FQGNSA. The CDR3 nucleotides read TGTGCCAGCAGCTTAGTGAATTTTGGGACGAGCTATGGCTACACCTTC. Amino acid sequence: CASSLVNFGTSYGYTF.